These T cell receptor beta chains were read from a single sample in a study of vaccination effects on CD4 cells after COVID-19. Clones were read by immunoSEQ multiplex PCR, and TCRdb kept only the in-frame ones, dropping some. The table shows tens of thousands of clones, with 72% occurring only once. These receptors have no known antigen. This material consisted of CD4+ T cells from PBMCs cultured without peptide, taken before COVID-19 vaccination. The receptor set was obtained from a human donor who had a prior SARS-CoV-2 infection. Each CDR3 is given with its conserved first and last residue. A D gene is named only where the DNA matches it firmly. The size field is filled for only some rows; it gives once, few, many or a size class.

abundance,v_gene,j_gene,d_gene,CDR3aa,CDR3nt
.,TRBV28,TRBJ1-1,.,CASSSGVKRRDTEAFF,TGTGCCAGCAGTTCGGGGGTCAAAAGACGGGACACTGAAGCTTTCTTT
once,TRBV7-8,TRBJ2-3,.,CASSIRDTGYDTQYF,TGTGCCAGCAGCATCCGGGACACGGGATACGATACGCAGTATTTT
.,TRBV6-5,TRBJ1-5,.,CASNERPTNQPQHF,TGTGCCAGCAACGAACGACCTACCAATCAGCCCCAGCATTTT
few,TRBV7-2,TRBJ1-6,.,CASSSGPLANSPLHF,TGTGCCAGCAGCTCAGGTCCTTTGGCGAATTCACCCCTCCACTTT
.,TRBV15,TRBJ1-2,TRBD1,CATSTGQGVSYGYTF,TGTGCCACCAGCACGGGACAGGGTGTTAGTTATGGCTACACCTTC
.,TRBV5-4,TRBJ2-3,.,CASSFTPTDTQYF,TGTGCCAGCAGCTTTACACCCACAGATACGCAGTATTTT
.,TRBV14,TRBJ2-6,TRBD1,CASSQGTGPSSGANVLTF,TGTGCCAGCAGCCAAGGGACAGGGCCGAGCTCTGGGGCCAACGTCCTGACTTTC
.,TRBV6-5,TRBJ2-4,TRBD1,CASRAGGIAKNIQYF,TGTGCCAGCAGAGCAGGGGGTATAGCCAAAAACATTCAGTACTTC
.,TRBV10-3,TRBJ2-1,.,CAISDSWTQDNEQFF,TGTGCCATCAGTGACTCTTGGACACAGGACAATGAGCAGTTCTTC
.,TRBV14,TRBJ2-7,.,CASSEGRFYEQYF,TGTGCCAGCAGCGAGGGACGTTTTTACGAGCAGTACTTC
.,TRBV20-1,TRBJ1-4,.,CSASQGDDEKLFF,TGCAGTGCTAGTCAGGGAGACGATGAAAAACTGTTTTTT
.,TRBV5-8,TRBJ2-7,TRBD1,CASSLRGQGVWYEQYF,TGTGCCAGCAGCTTGCGGGGACAGGGGGTGTGGTACGAGCAGTACTTC
many,TRBV12-3/TRBV12-4,TRBJ2-7,TRBD1,CASSQDRAYEQYF,TGTGCCAGCAGTCAAGACAGGGCCTACGAGCAGTACTTC
.,TRBV5-1,TRBJ2-3,.,CASSGSGGLTDTQYF,TGCGCCAGCAGTGGTAGCGGAGGTCTCACAGATACGCAGTATTTT
.,TRBV18,TRBJ1-5,.,CASSPVSSNQPQHF,TGTGCCAGCTCACCAGTGTCTAGCAATCAGCCCCAGCATTTT
.,TRBV5-8,TRBJ1-4,.,CASSSPGVREKLFF,TGTGCCAGCAGCTCCCCAGGGGTTCGAGAAAAACTGTTTTTT
.,TRBV30,TRBJ1-2,.,CASNPTGMMGYTF,TGTGCCTCGAATCCAACAGGAATGATGGGCTACACCTTC
.,TRBV19,TRBJ1-5,.,CASSIKGLSNQPQHF,TGTGCCAGTAGTATTAAGGGGCTCAGCAATCAGCCCCAGCATTTT
.,TRBV29-1,TRBJ1-3,TRBD1,CSVEEAIQGAGNTIYF,TGCAGCGTTGAAGAAGCGATACAGGGGGCTGGAAACACCATATATTTT
.,TRBV14,TRBJ2-1,.,CASSQGGSGYNEQFF,TGTGCCAGCAGCCAAGGAGGGTCGGGATACAATGAGCAGTTCTTC
.,TRBV6-6,TRBJ2-7,.,CASSDVGRIPEEQYF,TGTGCCAGCAGCGACGTCGGACGGATCCCGGAGGAGCAGTACTTC
.,TRBV5-1,TRBJ2-1,TRBD2,CASSLVGGSSYNEQFF,TGCGCCAGCAGCTTGGTCGGGGGGAGCTCCTACAATGAGCAGTTCTTC
.,TRBV6-5,TRBJ2-7,.,CASSYRRGEQYF,TGTGCCAGCAGTTACCGCAGGGGCGAGCAGTACTTC
.,TRBV7-2,TRBJ1-3,.,CASSLEGSGSGNTIYF,TGTGCCAGCAGCTTAGAAGGGAGCGGCTCTGGAAACACCATATATTTT
once,TRBV10-3,TRBJ2-7,TRBD2,CAITPKVASGFYEQYF,TGTGCCATCACCCCCAAAGTGGCTAGCGGCTTCTACGAGCAGTACTTC
.,TRBV11-3,TRBJ2-3,.,CASSFLSGRVAQYF,TGTGCCAGCAGCTTTTTATCGGGTCGGGTTGCGCAGTATTTT
.,TRBV9,TRBJ1-1,.,CASSPVGVNTEAFF,TGTGCCAGCAGCCCCGTGGGGGTGAACACTGAAGCTTTCTTT
once,TRBV4-1,TRBJ2-7,TRBD2,CASSQETSGLTYEQYF,TGCGCCAGCAGCCAAGAGACTAGCGGGCTGACCTACGAGCAGTACTTC
.,TRBV18,TRBJ1-1,.,CASSPPSRLVMNTEAFF,TGTGCCAGCTCACCACCTTCCCGACTCGTCATGAACACTGAAGCTTTCTTT
.,TRBV28,TRBJ2-1,.,CASSLYQREQFF,TGTGCCAGCAGTTTATATCAACGGGAGCAGTTCTTC
few,TRBV3-1/TRBV3-2,TRBJ1-2,TRBD1,CASSQPGQSYYGYTF,TGTGCCAGCAGCCAACCGGGACAGTCTTACTATGGCTACACCTTC
.,TRBV6-5,TRBJ2-7,.,CASSRPGFYEQYF,TGTGCCAGCAGTAGGCCAGGCTTCTACGAGCAGTACTTC
.,TRBV9,TRBJ1-2,.,CASTNDYFYREPYGYTF,TGTGCCAGCACCAACGACTACTTTTACAGGGAACCTTATGGCTACACCTTC
few,TRBV2,TRBJ1-3,.,CASSGDIGNTIYF,TGTGCCAGCAGTGGGGACATCGGAAACACCATATATTTT
few,TRBV5-5,TRBJ2-7,TRBD1,CASSPGTGRYEQYF,TGTGCCAGCAGCCCGGGGACAGGTCGGTACGAGCAGTACTTC
.,TRBV9,TRBJ2-3,TRBD2,CASSADLAGAPDTQYF,TGTGCCAGCAGCGCCGACTTAGCGGGAGCTCCAGATACGCAGTATTTT
.,TRBV6-1,TRBJ2-7,.,CASSDSFAVEQYF,TGTGCCAGCAGTGATAGCTTTGCAGTCGAGCAGTACTTC
.,TRBV2,TRBJ2-5,.,CASGTGETQYF,TGTGCCAGCGGGACGGGAGAGACCCAGTACTTC
.,TRBV18,TRBJ1-5,TRBD1,CASSPKGGQGAIQPQHF,TGTGCCAGCTCACCCAAAGGGGGACAGGGGGCTATTCAGCCCCAGCATTTT
.,TRBV4-2,TRBJ2-5,TRBD2,CASSQGVAGGVGETQYF,TGTGCCAGCAGCCAAGGGGTAGCGGGGGGGGTAGGAGAGACCCAGTACTTC
.,TRBV7-2,TRBJ2-7,TRBD1,CASSRGQTEQYF,TGTGCCAGCAGCCGGGGACAGACCGAGCAGTACTTC
.,TRBV7-9,TRBJ1-4,.,CASSSPFGGSAEKLFF,TGTGCCAGCAGCTCCCCCTTTGGGGGTTCGGCTGAAAAACTGTTTTTT
once,TRBV18,TRBJ2-3,TRBD2,CASSPGLEATDTQYF,TGTGCCAGCTCTCCGGGACTAGAGGCGACAGATACGCAGTATTTT
.,TRBV5-1,TRBJ2-7,TRBD2,CASSFASGRYEQYF,TGCGCCAGCAGCTTTGCTAGCGGGAGGTACGAGCAGTACTTC
.,TRBV5-1,TRBJ2-3,TRBD2,CASRPTSGGITDTQYF,TGCGCCAGCAGGCCGACTAGCGGGGGAATCACAGATACGCAGTATTTT
few,TRBV5-1,TRBJ1-2,.,CASSLGDRNYGYTF,TGCGCCAGCAGCTTGGGTGACCGTAACTATGGCTACACCTTC
.,TRBV27,TRBJ1-2,.,CASTLKGGRGGNYGYTF,TGTGCCAGCACACTTAAGGGTGGGAGGGGCGGGAACTATGGCTACACCTTC